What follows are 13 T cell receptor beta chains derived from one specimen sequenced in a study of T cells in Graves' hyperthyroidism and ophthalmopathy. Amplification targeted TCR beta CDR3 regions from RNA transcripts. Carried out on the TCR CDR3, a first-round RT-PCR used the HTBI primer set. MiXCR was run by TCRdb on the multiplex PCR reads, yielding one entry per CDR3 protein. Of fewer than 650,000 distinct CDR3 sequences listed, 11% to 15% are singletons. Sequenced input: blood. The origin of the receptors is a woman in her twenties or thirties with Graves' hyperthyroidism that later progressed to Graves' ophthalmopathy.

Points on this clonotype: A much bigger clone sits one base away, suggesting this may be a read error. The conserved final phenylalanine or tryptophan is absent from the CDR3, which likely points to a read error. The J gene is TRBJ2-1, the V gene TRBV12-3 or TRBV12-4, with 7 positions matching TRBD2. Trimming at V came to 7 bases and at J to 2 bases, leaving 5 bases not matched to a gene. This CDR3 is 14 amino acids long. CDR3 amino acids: CASTPGGAYNEQFC. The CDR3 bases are TGTGCCAGCACCCCGGGGGGTGCCTACAATGAGCAGTTCTGC.

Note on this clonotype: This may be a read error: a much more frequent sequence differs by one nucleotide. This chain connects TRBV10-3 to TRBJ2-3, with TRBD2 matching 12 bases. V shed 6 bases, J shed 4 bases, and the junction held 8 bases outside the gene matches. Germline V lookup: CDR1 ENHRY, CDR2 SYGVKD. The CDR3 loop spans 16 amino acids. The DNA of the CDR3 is TGTGCCATCAGCGGGGGACTAGCGGGCAGCGCAGATACGCAGTATTTT. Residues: CAISGGLAGSADTQYF.

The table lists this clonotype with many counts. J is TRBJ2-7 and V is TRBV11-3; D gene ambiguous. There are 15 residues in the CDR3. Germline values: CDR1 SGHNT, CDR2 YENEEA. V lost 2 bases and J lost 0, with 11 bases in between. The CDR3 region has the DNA TGTGCCAGCAGCTTATTGGCGATGAGCTCCTACGAGCAGTACTTC. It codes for CASSLLAMSSYEQYF.

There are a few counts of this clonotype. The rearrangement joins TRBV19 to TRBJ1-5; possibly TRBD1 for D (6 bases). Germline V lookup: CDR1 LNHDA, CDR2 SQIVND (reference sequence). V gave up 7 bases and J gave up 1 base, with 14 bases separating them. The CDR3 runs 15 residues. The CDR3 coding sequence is TGTGCCAGTAACACAGGGACTTTCAGCAATCAGCCCCAGCATTTT. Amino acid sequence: CASNTGTFSNQPQHF.

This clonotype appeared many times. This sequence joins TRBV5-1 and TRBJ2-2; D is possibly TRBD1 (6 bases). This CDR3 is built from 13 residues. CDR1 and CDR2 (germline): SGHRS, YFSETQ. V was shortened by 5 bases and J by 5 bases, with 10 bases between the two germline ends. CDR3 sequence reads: CASRQGPTGELFF. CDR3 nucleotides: TGCGCCAGCAGACAGGGCCCGACCGGGGAGCTGTTTTTT.

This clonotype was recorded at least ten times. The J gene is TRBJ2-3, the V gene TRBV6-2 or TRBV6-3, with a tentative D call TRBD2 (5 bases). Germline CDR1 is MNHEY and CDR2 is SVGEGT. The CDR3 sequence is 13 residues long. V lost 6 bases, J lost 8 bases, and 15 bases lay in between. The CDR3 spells CASSLGSDGTQYF. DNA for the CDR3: TGTGCCAGCAGCCTCGGTAGCGATGGTACGCAGTATTTT.

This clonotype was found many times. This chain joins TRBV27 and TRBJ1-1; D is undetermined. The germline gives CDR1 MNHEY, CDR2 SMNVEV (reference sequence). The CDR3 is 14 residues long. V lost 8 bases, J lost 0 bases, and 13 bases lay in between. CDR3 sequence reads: CASSLVGMNTEAFF. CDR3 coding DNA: TGTGCCAGCTCTTTGGTGGGTATGAACACTGAAGCTTTCTTT.

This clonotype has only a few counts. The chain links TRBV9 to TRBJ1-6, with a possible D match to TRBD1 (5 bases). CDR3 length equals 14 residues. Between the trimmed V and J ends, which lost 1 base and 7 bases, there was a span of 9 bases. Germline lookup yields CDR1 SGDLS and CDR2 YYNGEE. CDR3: CASSVTSGNSPLHF. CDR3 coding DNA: TGTGCCAGCAGCGTAACCTCAGGGAATTCACCCCTCCACTTT.

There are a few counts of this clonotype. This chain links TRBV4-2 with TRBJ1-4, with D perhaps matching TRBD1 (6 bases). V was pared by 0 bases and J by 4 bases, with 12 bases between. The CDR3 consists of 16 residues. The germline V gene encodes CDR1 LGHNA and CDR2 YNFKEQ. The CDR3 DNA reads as TGTGCCAGCAGCCAAGATCTTGGACAGCTTAATGAAAAACTGTTTTTT. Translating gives CASSQDLGQLNEKLFF.

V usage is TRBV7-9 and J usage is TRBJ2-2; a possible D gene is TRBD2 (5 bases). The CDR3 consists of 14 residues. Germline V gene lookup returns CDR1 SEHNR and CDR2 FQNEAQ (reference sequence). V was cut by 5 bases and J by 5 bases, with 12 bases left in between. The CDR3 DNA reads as TGTGCCAGCAGCCCAAAGGAGGAGACCGGGGAGCTGTTTTTT. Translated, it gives CASSPKEETGELFF.

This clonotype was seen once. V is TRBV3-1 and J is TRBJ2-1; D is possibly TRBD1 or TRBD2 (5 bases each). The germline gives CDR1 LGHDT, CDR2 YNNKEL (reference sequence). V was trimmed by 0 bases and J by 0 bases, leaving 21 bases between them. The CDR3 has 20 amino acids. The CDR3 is CASSQELDSWGNSSYNEQFF. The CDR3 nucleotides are TGTGCCAGCAGCCAAGAGTTGGACTCCTGGGGGAATAGCTCCTACAATGAGCAGTTCTTC.

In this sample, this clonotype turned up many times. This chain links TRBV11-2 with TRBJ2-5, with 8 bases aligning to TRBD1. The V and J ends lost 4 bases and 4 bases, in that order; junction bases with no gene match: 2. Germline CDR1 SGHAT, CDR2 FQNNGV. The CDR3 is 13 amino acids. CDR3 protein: CASSSGGRETQYF. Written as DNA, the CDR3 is TGTGCCAGCAGCTCAGGGGGCAGAGAGACCCAGTACTTC.

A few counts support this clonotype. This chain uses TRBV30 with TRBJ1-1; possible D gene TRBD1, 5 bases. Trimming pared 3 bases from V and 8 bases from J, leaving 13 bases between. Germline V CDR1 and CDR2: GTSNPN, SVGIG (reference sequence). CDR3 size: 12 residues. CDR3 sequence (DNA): TGTGCCTGGAGCGGGGCCAGTCCCGAAGCTTTCTTT. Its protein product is CAWSGASPEAFF.